The sequence of this TCR beta chain was determined in a study of blood T cells in healthy people across ages. Primed by a sample-barcoded 5' primer and a J-beta primer mix, a second PCR proceeded for roughly 7 to 11 cycles. MiXCR, applied by TCRdb to the 5' RACE reads, yields one record per CDR3 protein. The table records hundreds of thousands of distinct CDR3 sequences, around a quarter of them present only once. Trimming took 5 bases from V and 2 from J, leaving 15 bases between them. The CDR3 loop spans 15 amino acids. Another study also made use of these data, one on T cells of mothers and their children. This second study notes: A few healthy Caucasian mothers, along with their six children, served as the donors. Each child contributed about 3 million TCR beta CDR3 reads, while each mother contributed over 9.5 million.

Sequencing input: blood. The chain recombines TRBV12-3 or TRBV12-4 with TRBJ2-5; D uncertain. The TCR originated in a boy younger than 18 in good health. CDR3 sequence: CASSPNQQVQETQYF. CDR3 DNA: TGTGCCAGCAGTCCCAACCAACAAGTACAAGAGACCCAGTACTTC.